This TCR beta chain is from a study of regulatory T cells in long-lasting Graves disease. HTBI primers from iRepertoire and Arm-PCR of CDR3 regions yielded the TCR beta libraries. Each CDR3 protein gets one entry after TCRdb re-called the multiplex PCR reads with MiXCR. The top ten clones hold about 8.3% of a sample with around 500,000 distinct CDR3 sequences, around 21% of them seen once. Per the germline V gene, CDR1 is GTSNPN and CDR2 is SVGIG (reference sequence). J gave up 7 bases and V 0 bases, and 5 bases lay outside the gene matches. This CDR3 region has 13 residues. Regarding time point: persistent/refractory GD, antithyroid drugs over 5 years with positive TRAb. PBMCs provided the RNA from which the TCR library was made.

The genes are TRBV30 and TRBJ2-7; the match to TRBD2 covers 8 bases. Specimen: peripheral blood mononuclear cells (PBMCs), collected when the disease was refractory, from a patient treated with antithyroid drugs. This sequence originates from a female donor with Graves disease. The CDR3 DNA follows: TGTGCCTGGAGTGTTGATAGCGGGAATGAGCAGTACTTC. It yields the protein CAWSVDSGNEQYF.